One sample yielded the 10 T cell receptor beta chains listed below, sequenced in a study of blood T cell repertoires in COVID-19. Clones were sequenced by immunoSEQ multiplex PCR, and TCRdb holds only the in-frame ones, with some missing. The table lists 95,000 or so clones, over 75% of them singletons, with about 18% in the top ten. Sequences were obtained from peripheral blood. The receptors originated from a human donor in a cohort sampled during active COVID-19.

The chain links TRBV18 to TRBJ2-6, with D possibly being TRBD2 (6 bases). The V and J ends lost 2 bases and 0 bases respectively, with 17 bases between them. The germline V gene has CDR1 KGHSH and CDR2 LQKENI. This CDR3 is 19 amino acids long. The CDR3 region is CASSPAPERASSGANVLTF. The CDR3, as DNA: TGTGCCAGCTCACCAGCTCCCGAGCGGGCCTCCTCTGGGGCCAACGTCCTGACTTTC.

The chain has TRBV27 and TRBJ1-2, with TRBD1 identical over 7 bases. V was pared by 8 bases and J by 5 bases, with 11 bases of the junction left unmatched. The CDR3 is 14 amino acids. CDR1 is MNHEY, CDR2 SMNVEV, per germline (reference sequence). The CDR3 DNA reads TGTGCCAGCGGGCCGAGGGACAGAACGTATGGCTACACCTTC. It codes for CASGPRDRTYGYTF.

This rearrangement joins TRBV5-4 to TRBJ1-3; 8 nucleotides match TRBD1. The ends lost 4 bases at V and 7 bases at J; junction bases unmatched: 4. Germline-derived CDR1 and CDR2 are SGHNT and YYREEE (reference sequence). There are 13 residues in the CDR3. The CDR3 sequence is CASSDDRGNTIYF. CDR3 in DNA: TGTGCCAGCAGCGACGACAGGGGTAACACCATATATTTT.

This clone was observed a single time. The genes are TRBV5-1 and TRBJ2-7; D may be TRBD1 (6 bases). The germline CDR1 and CDR2 sequences are SGHRS and YFSETQ. The CDR3 length is 14 residues. V dropped 4 bases and J dropped 3 bases, with 14 bases sitting between them. CDR3 residues: CASSPRTEDYEQYF. The CDR3 DNA reads as TGCGCCAGCAGCCCCCGGACAGAAGACTACGAGCAGTACTTC.

V gene TRBV28 combines with J gene TRBJ2-4; TRBD2 aligns across 11 bases. This CDR3 is 17 amino acids long. Germline lookup yields CDR1 MDHEN and CDR2 SYDVKM. V dropped 5 bases and J dropped 0; count of bases not matched to a gene: 6. CDR3 loop: CASSPVAGGVAKNIQYF. In DNA form, the CDR3 reads TGTGCCAGCAGTCCCGTAGCGGGGGGGGTAGCCAAAAACATTCAGTACTTC. The whole variable domain, filled in from reference TRBV28 and TRBJ2-4, reads DVKVTQSSRYLVKRTGEKVFLECVQDMDHENMFWYRQDPGLGLRLIYFSYDVKMKEKGDIPEGYSVSREKKERFSLILESASTNQTSMYLCASSPVAGGVAKNIQYFGAGTRLSVL.

The J gene is TRBJ1-1, the V gene TRBV27, with D hard to call. The CDR3 is 14 residues long. The germline V gene has CDR1 MNHEY and CDR2 SMNVEV (reference sequence). The V end lost 6 bases, the J end lost 5 bases, and 16 bases lay between the germline ends. In nucleotides, the CDR3 is TGTGCCAGCAGCCCCATTAATCCGGGGACTGAAGCTTTCTTT. The encoded protein is CASSPINPGTEAFF.

V usage is TRBV27 and J usage is TRBJ1-5, with a tentative D call TRBD1 (6 bases). Germline CDR1 reads MNHEY; CDR2 reads SMNVEV (reference sequence). The CDR3 runs 14 residues. V shed 3 bases and J shed 4 bases, with 10 bases lying between them. CDR3 coding DNA: TGTGCCAGCAGTTTTACAGGGAGTAATCAGCCCCAGCATTTT. Protein sequence: CASSFTGSNQPQHF.

The chain combines TRBV30 with TRBJ2-6; TRBD1 agrees at 9 bases. The CDR3 spans 18 residues. Trimming removed 2 bases from V and 0 bases from J; junction bases left unmatched: 8. Germline V gene sequence: CDR1 GTSNPN, CDR2 SVGIG (reference sequence). This CDR3 reads CAWSLGRTGASGANVLTF. The DNA of the CDR3 is TGTGCCTGGAGTCTAGGTCGGACAGGGGCCTCTGGGGCCAACGTCCTGACTTTC.

The chain recombines TRBV3-1 (or the pseudogene TRBV3-2) with TRBJ2-2; 9 positions match TRBD1. The CDR3 extends over 17 amino acids. Losses at the gene ends were 2 bases for V and 7 bases for J; bases not matched to a gene: 11. The V gene's germline CDR1 is LGHDT and CDR2 YNNKEL (reference sequence). CDR3 protein: CASSQSSWTGVIGELFF. The DNA for the CDR3 is TGTGCCAGCAGCCAATCGTCCTGGACAGGGGTGATCGGGGAGCTGTTTTTT.

The rearrangement uses TRBV9 and TRBJ1-4; D is uncertain. CDR3 length: 14 amino acids. Trimming removed 2 bases from V and 0 bases from J, with 5 bases in between. CDR1 is SGDLS and CDR2 is YYNGEE in the germline V gene. The CDR3 bases are TGTGCCAGCAGCGTGGCCCCAACTAATGAAAAACTGTTTTTT. Translated: CASSVAPTNEKLFF.